This note documents a single T cell receptor (beta chain) sequence. Trimming pared 1 base from V and 2 bases from J, leaving 13 bases between. Germline V gene lookup returns CDR1 SGHDN and CDR2 FVKESK. The CDR3 is made up of 16 amino acids. As originally analysed: Amplification from reference gene primers served as the basis for estimated nucleated cell counts. The data were produced by immunoSEQ multiplex PCR, yet TCRdb's version contains in-frame clones alone and is incomplete. The V and J calls and clone size come from that table; D and trimming were worked out from the DNA. The data contain fewer than 300,000 clones, 75% to 95% of them seen just once; the ten biggest clones take up around 2.5%. These data are taken from a study of blood T cell repertoires in COVID-19. Study information: Sample material is recorded as cDNA or gDNA derived from T cells, B-cell-depleted T cells, or PBMCs.

The chain uses TRBV14 and TRBJ2-3; TRBD1 is a possible D gene (6 bases). Material: peripheral blood. The TCR sequence derives from a person aged 18 to 29 with COVID-19, enrolled during active disease. In DNA form, the CDR3 reads TGTGCCAGCAGCCAAGTCGGACAGACATTCACAGATACGCAGTATTTT. It is translated as CASSQVGQTFTDTQYF.